This TCR beta chain was found in a study of cytomegalovirus exposure and HLA in healthy donors. Regarding this clone: The target antigen is unknown.

The PCR made use of 60 Vbeta and 13 Jbeta primers. TCRdb's copy holds only in-frame clones and misses some; the assay was immunoSEQ multiplex PCR. This table holds about 25,000 clones, around 70% found once. The germline V and J ends were trimmed by 2 bases and 4 bases, with 14 bases remaining between them. CDR1 ENHRY and CDR2 SYGVKD come from the germline V gene. CDR3 size: 15 residues. Study-wide results and caveats: The study listed 150 to 200 cytomegalovirus-associated TCR beta chains. What a later analysis reportedly showed was that an Asian-associated ancestry cluster had fewer N-insertions than the approximately 700-donor mean. Common viral pathogens seemed to be connected with several of the most significant clusters, according to a later analysis.

The sample comprised PBMCs. V is TRBV10-3 and J is TRBJ2-5; the D gene is possibly TRBD2 (6 bases). The clonotype comes from a woman aged 50 to 60 in good health and CMV-seronegative. CDR3 DNA sequence: TGTGCCATCAGTGAGGACCCCGGGAGTAGAGAGACCCAGTACTTC. It yields the protein CAISEDPGSRETQYF.